This T cell receptor beta chain was documented in a study of T cell responses to AZD1222 COVID-19 vaccine. Produced via immunoSEQ multiplex PCR; TCRdb's table is partial and in-frame only. The sample contains roughly 120,000 clones, about 90% of which appear only once. V lost 4 bases and J lost 7, with 8 bases in between. CDR1 is SGHVS, CDR2 FNYEAQ, per germline. This CDR3 is 12 amino acids long. This TCR derives from an adult in good health. The chain links TRBV7-6 to TRBJ2-1; unclear D gene. The sample here was peripheral blood, taken on day 0 of AZD1222 vaccination. This CDR3 reads CASSSVSNEQFF. As DNA, the CDR3 is TGTGCCAGCAGCTCGGTCTCAAATGAGCAGTTCTTC.